The entry that follows covers one T cell receptor (beta chain) sequence. Antigen specificity is unknown. V was pared by 1 base and J by 4 bases, with 11 bases between. The CDR3 covers 14 residues. From germline, CDR1 is KGHSH and CDR2 LQKENI. The sample is drawn from a study of PD-1 blockade in classical Hodgkin lymphoma. Brentuximab vedotin exposure varied, and every patient relapsed after autologous stem cell transplantation. Sequenced by immunoSEQ multiplex PCR; TCRdb stores in-frame clones only, minus some. The sample yields about 84,000 clones, 89% seen once. Study results and limitations: CD4+ but not CD8+ TCR diversity rose significantly by C4D1.

J is TRBJ2-7 and V is TRBV18; a possible D gene is TRBD2 (6 bases). This receptor was taken from a human donor with classical Hodgkin lymphoma. Sample: peripheral blood mononuclear cells (PBMCs), taken at baseline. This CDR3 reads CASSPQGGGYEQYF. In nucleotides, the CDR3 is TGTGCCAGCTCACCACAGGGAGGAGGATACGAGCAGTACTTC.